Below are 7 T cell receptor beta chains sequenced from a single sample in a study of blood T cell repertoires in COVID-19. The data were produced by immunoSEQ multiplex PCR, yet TCRdb's version contains in-frame clones alone and is incomplete. Of approximately 67,000 clones detected, under 95% appear once; the ten largest clones hold about 5%. The sample consisted of peripheral blood. The receptor source for this set is an older woman with active COVID-19.

The J gene is TRBJ2-7, the V gene TRBV28; 8 nucleotides match TRBD2. CDR1 is MDHEN and CDR2 is SYDVKM in the germline V gene. This CDR3 is built from 14 residues. The junction had 4 bases not matched to a gene; V was cut back by 6 bases and J by 0 bases. CDR3 protein: CASRLAGPSYEQYF. Here the CDR3 DNA reads TGTGCCAGCAGATTAGCGGGGCCCTCCTACGAGCAGTACTTC.

The rearrangement joins TRBV11-2 to TRBJ2-5, with D possibly TRBD1 on 5 matching bases. With 4 bases removed from V and 2 bases from J, the gap between germline ends came to 11 bases. Germline CDR1 and CDR2: SGHAT and FQNNGV. CDR3 length: 14 amino acids. The CDR3 loop reads CASSSRVRQETQYF. DNA of the CDR3: TGTGCCAGCAGCTCCAGGGTGCGGCAAGAGACCCAGTACTTC.

The chain combines TRBV19 with TRBJ2-6, with 8 bases matching TRBD1. Germline V gene lookup returns CDR1 LNHDA and CDR2 SQIVND (reference sequence). Trimming removed 4 bases from V and 2 bases from J; junction bases left unmatched: 10. The CDR3 runs 18 residues. Here the CDR3 DNA reads TGTGCCAGTAGTAGACGAACAGGGGGAGTGGCTGGGGCCAACGTCCTGACTTTC. As protein: CASSRRTGGVAGANVLTF. The full variable domain, rest sourced from reference TRBV19 and TRBJ2-6, is DGGITQSPKYLFRKEGQNVTLSCEQNLNHDAMYWYRQDPGQGLRLIYYSQIVNDFQKGDIAEGYSVSREKKESFPLTVTSAQKNPTAFYLCASSRRTGGVAGANVLTFGAGSRLTVL.

This rearrangement joins TRBV15 to TRBJ1-3; D is unresolved. Deletions cut 5 bases from V and 0 bases from J, with 11 bases between. The CDR3 is made up of 15 amino acids. The germline V gene has CDR1 LNHNV and CDR2 YYDKDF (reference sequence). CDR3 residues: CATSWRTGSGNTIYF. Here the CDR3 DNA reads TGTGCCACCAGCTGGAGGACGGGCTCTGGAAACACCATATATTTT.

V gene TRBV10-3 combines with J gene TRBJ2-1; 11 nucleotides agree with TRBD2. Per germline, CDR1 ENHRY and CDR2 SYGVKD. The CDR3 spans 16 residues. The V gene end was trimmed by 0 bases and the J gene end by 2 bases; junction bases not matched to a gene: 0. DNA for the CDR3: TGTGCCATCAGTGAGTCGACTAGCGGGACCTACAATGAGCAGTTCTTC. Encoded protein: CAISESTSGTYNEQFF.

Regarding this clone: One end of the junction is discordant with germline, which a read error may explain. This CDR3 is also generated by other DNA sequences in the sample. The chain carries TRBV5-1 and TRBJ1-1; TRBD1 aligns across 8 bases. Germline lookup yields CDR1 SGHRS and CDR2 YFSETQ. The CDR3 length is 14 residues. The chain's CDR3 is CASSLWTGNTEAFF. CDR3 in DNA: TGCGCCAGCAGCTTGTGGACAGGGAACACTGAAGCCTTCTTT.

This clone is a singleton in its sample. The rearrangement joins TRBV5-6 to TRBJ2-1, with no clear D. The CDR3 has 17 residues. Trimming stripped 6 bases from V and 2 bases from J, with 21 bases between. CDR1 SGHDT and CDR2 YYEEEE come from the germline V gene. The CDR3 region has the DNA TGTGCCAGCACAACTTCAACGGGTGTTCGTGCCTACAATGAGCAGTTCTTC. Translation: CASTTSTGVRAYNEQFF.